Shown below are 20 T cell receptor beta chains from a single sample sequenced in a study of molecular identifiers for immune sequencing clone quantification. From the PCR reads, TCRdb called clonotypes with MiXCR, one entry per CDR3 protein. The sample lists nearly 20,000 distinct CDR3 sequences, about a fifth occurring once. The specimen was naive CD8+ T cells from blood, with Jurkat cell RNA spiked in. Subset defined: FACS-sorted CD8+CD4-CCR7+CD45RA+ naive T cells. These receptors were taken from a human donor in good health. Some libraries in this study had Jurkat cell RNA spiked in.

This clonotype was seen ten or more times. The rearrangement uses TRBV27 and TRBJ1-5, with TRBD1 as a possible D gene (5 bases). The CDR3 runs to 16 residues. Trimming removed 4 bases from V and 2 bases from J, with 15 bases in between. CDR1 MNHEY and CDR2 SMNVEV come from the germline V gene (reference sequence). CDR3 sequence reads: CASSSIEGAGNQPQHF. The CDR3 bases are TGTGCCAGCAGTTCCATCGAAGGGGCTGGCAATCAGCCCCAGCATTTT.

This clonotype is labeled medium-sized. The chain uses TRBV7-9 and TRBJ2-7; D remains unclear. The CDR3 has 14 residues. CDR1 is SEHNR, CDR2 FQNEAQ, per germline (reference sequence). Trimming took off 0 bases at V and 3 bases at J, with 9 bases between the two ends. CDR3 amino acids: CASSLAWPDYEQYF. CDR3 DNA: TGTGCCAGCAGCTTAGCTTGGCCCGACTACGAGCAGTACTTC.

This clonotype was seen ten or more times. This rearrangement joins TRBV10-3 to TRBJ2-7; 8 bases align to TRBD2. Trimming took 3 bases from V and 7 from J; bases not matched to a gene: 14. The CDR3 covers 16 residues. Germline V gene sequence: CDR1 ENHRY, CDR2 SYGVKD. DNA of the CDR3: TGTGCCATCAGTGAACTAGCGGACCTGGGACTTCGGGAGCAGTACTTC. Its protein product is CAISELADLGLREQYF.

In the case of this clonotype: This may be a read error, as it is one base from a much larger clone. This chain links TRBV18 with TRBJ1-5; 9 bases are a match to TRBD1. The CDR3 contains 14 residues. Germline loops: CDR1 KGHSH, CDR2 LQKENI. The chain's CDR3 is CASRGQGRYQPRHF. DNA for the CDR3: TGTGCCAGCAGAGGACAGGGGAGGTATCAGCCCCGGCATTTT.

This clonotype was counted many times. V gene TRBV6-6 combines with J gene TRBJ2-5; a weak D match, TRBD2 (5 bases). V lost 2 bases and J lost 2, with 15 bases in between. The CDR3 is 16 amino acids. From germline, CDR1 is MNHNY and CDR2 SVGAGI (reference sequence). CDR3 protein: CASSYHHPEVQETQYF. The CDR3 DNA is TGTGCCAGCAGTTACCATCATCCGGAGGTTCAAGAGACCCAGTACTTC.

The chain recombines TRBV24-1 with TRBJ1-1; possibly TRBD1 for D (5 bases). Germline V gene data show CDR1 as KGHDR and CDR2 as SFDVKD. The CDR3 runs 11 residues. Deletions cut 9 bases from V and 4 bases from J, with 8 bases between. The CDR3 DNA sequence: TGTGCCACCCAGGGAGGCACTGAAGCTTTCTTT. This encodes CATQGGTEAFF.

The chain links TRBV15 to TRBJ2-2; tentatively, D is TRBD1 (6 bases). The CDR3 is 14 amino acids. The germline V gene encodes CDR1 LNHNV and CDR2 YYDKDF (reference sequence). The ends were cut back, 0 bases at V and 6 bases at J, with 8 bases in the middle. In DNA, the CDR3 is TGTGCCACCAGCAGAGATCAGGGGTCCGGGGAGCTGTTTTTT. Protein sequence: CATSRDQGSGELFF. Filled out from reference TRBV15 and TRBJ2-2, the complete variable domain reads DAMVIQNPRYQVTQFGKPVTLSCSQTLNHNVMYWYQQKSSQAPKLLFHYYDKDFNNEADTPDNFQSRRPNTSFCFLDIRSPGLGDTAMYLCATSRDQGSGELFFGEGSRLTVL.

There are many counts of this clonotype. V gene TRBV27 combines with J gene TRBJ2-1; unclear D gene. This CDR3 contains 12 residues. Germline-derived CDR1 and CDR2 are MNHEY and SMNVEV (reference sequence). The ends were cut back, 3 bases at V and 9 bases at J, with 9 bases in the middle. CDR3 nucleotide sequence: TGTGCCAGCAGTTTTGTGGGGTTTGAGCAGTTCTTC. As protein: CASSFVGFEQFF.

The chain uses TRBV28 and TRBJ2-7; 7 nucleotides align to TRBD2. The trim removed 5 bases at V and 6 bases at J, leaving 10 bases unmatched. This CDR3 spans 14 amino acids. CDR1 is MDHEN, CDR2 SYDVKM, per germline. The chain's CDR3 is CASSLRLAPCEQYF. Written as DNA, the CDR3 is TGTGCCAGCAGTCTAAGACTAGCCCCCTGCGAGCAGTACTTC.

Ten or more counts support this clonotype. The CDR3 reads CASSLLETSNQPQHF. The CDR3 DNA reads as TGTGCCAGCAGTTTGTTGGAGACAAGCAATCAGCCCCAGCATTTT. This chain joins TRBV28 and TRBJ1-5; D gene uncertain. The CDR3 is 15 residues long. Germline lookup yields CDR1 MDHEN and CDR2 SYDVKM. Trimming left V 3 bases short and J 1 base short, with 10 bases between.

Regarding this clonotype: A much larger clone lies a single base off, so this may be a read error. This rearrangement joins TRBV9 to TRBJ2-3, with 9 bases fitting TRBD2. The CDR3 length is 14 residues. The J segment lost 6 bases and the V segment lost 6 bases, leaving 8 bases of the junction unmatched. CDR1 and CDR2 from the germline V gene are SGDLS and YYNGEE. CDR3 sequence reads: CASTPGGRADTQYF. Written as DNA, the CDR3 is TGTGCCAGCACCCCAGGCGGGAGGGCCGATACGCAGTATTTT.

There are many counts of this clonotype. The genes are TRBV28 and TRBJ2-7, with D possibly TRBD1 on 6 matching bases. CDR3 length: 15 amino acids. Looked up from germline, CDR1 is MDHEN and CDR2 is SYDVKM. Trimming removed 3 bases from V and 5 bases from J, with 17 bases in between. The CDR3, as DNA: TGTGCCAGCAGTTTTTGGGGCAGGGGAGAAGACGAGCAGTACTTC. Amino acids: CASSFWGRGEDEQYF.

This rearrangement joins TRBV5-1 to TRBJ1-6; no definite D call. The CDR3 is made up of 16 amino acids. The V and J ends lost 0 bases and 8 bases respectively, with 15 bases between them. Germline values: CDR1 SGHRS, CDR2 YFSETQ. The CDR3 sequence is CASSLVGISPDSPLHF. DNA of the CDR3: TGCGCCAGCAGCTTGGTCGGGATCAGTCCTGATTCACCCCTCCACTTT.

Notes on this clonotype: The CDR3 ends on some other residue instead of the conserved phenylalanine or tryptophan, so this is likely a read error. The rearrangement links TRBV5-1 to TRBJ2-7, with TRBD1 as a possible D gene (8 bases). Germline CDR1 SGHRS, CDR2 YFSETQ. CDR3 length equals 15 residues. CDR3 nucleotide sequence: TGCGTCAGCAGCCCGAGCGGGACAGGAATTGACGAGCAGTACTCC. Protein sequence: CVSSPSGTGIDEQYS.

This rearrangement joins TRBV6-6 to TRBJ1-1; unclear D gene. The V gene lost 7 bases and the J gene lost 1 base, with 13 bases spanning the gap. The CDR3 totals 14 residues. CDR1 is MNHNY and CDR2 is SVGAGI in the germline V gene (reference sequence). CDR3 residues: CASNPWVGNTEAFF. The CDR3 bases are TGTGCCAGCAATCCCTGGGTCGGGAACACTGAAGCTTTCTTT.

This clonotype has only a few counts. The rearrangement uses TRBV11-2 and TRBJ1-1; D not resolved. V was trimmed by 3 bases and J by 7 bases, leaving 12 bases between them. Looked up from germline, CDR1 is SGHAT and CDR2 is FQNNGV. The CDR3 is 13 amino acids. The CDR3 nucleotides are TGTGCCAGCAGCTTTGCATTTGGAGATGAAGCTTTCTTT. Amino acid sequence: CASSFAFGDEAFF. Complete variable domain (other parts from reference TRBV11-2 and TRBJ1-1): EAGVAQSPRYKIIEKRQSVAFWCNPISGHATLYWYQQILGQGPKLLIQFQNNGVVDDSQLPKDRFSAERLKGVDSTLKIQPAKLEDSAVYLCASSFAFGDEAFFGQGTRLTVV.

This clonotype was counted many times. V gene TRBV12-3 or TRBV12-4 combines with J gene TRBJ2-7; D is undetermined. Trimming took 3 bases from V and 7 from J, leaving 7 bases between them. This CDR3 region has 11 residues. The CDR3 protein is CASSFGREQYF. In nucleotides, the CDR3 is TGTGCCAGCAGTTTTGGCAGAGAGCAGTACTTC.

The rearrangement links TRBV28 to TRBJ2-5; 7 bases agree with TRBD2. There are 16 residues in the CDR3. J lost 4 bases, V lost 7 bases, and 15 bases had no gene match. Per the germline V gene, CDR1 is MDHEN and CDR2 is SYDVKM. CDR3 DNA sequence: TGTGCCAGCACCCCGGGGGGATACAACCTAATAGAGACCCAGTACTTC. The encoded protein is CASTPGGYNLIETQYF.

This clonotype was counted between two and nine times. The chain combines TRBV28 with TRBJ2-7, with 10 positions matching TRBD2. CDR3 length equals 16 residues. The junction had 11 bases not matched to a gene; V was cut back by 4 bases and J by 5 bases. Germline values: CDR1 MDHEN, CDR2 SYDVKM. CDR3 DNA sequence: TGTGCCAGCAGTTCCATTCTAGCGGGAGACCTTAACGAGCAGTACTTC. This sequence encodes CASSSILAGDLNEQYF.

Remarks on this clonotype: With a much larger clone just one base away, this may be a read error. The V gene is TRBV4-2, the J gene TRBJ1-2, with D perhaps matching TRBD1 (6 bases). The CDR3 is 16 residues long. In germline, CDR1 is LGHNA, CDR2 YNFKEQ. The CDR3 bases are TGTACCAGCAGCCAAGATCCGGGGGCCGTGAGCTATGGCTACACCTTC. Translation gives CTSSQDPGAVSYGYTF.